The source of this T cell receptor beta chain is a study of shared clonotypes between healthy human individuals (TCRdb year 2020). Context from the whole study: A few men and a couple of women, aged 18 to 49 years, made up the cohort. For each donor, CD4 naive and CD4 memory were each given three plates, CD8 naive was given two plates, and CD8 memory was given one plate. To estimate repertoire size and how much clonotypes are shared between individuals, the study performed deep sequencing of blood TCR repertoires from a few healthy adults. To increase sequencing depth and limit assay-specific biases, TCR repertoire library preparation and sequencing were carried out by different laboratories using diverse techniques. Between about 0.9 and 9 billion PBMCs per donor were obtained by leukapheresis. What the research found in general, with its limitations: Based on pairwise subsampling, the degree of clonotype sharing among donors was expected to be affected by sequencing depth. Roughly 5% of naive CD4, 3% to 4% of naive CD8, 2.3% of memory CD4, and more than 0.35% of memory CD8 clonotypes were shared across a few donors. Larger estimated clonotype richness was generally found for naive subsets than for memory subsets. Clonotypes shared by all four sorted-subset donors showed higher generation probabilities than non-shared clonotypes. Because the study included only a small number of donors, the genetic and exposure-history diversity represented was limited. Sampling was restricted to blood, and TCR repertoires in tissues likely differ from the TCR repertoires found in blood. Incomplete sequencing was indicated by rarefaction of sorted-subset datasets, despite the large sequencing depth.

Spanning cysteine to phenylalanine, the CDR3 consists of 13 amino acids. Of all the DNA, just the CDR3 is kept, 39 bases in frame from base 1. V was cut back by 2 bases and J by 3 bases, leaving a gap of 7 bases between them. In the germline V gene, CDR1 corresponds to LGHNA and CDR2 to YNFKEQ. Using the deep immunoSEQ assay, multiplex PCR amplified TCR CDR3 regions from genomic DNA. Genomic DNA extracted from each cell subset was distributed evenly over all wells of several immunoSEQ 96-well plates, and each plate served as one replicate. For sorted subsets, roughly 200 ng of genomic DNA, equivalent to some 33,000 T cell genomes, went into each replicate PCR. Purified libraries were measured with a Qubit 3.0 fluorometer, size-checked on a Bioanalyzer 2100, and measured again with the KAPA Library Quantification kit. Each immunoSEQ 96-well plate was sequenced on its own single-read 150-cycle Illumina NextSeq 550 flow cell. Per the source publication's procedure: Because the immunoSEQ output held only junctional sequences and lacked quality scores, the filtering could not match the filtering applied to full-length reads. Sequences were annotated with PyIR, a Python wrapper for IgBLAST v1.9, and V/J genes and CDR3 were assigned using IMGT germline references. Reads with weak V/J assignments (E-value above 1e-6), missing CDR3, stop codons, out-of-frame junctions, or ambiguous translated residues were removed. V3J clonotypes were defined by identical inferred V gene, J gene, and CDR3 amino acid sequence. Percentage overlap between repertoires was computed as shared unique clonotypes divided by the size of the smaller repertoire. Repertoire richness was assessed with RTK rarefaction, the Chao1 estimator, and Recon v2.1 estimates of unobserved clonotypes. OLGA was used to compute generation probabilities for all TCRbeta clonotypes that the gDNA method yielded from four donors. TCRdb stores this immuneACCESS table with in-frame sequences only. Part of the clones is absent; in the studies checked, under half of the shortfall reflects unresolved V genes, and no reason is known for the rest. That table is the source of V, J and clone size, and D and trimming were worked out from the DNA. This sample is represented by a few million clones; over 85% of them were singletons. The ten top clones hold 0.35% to 0.5% of the sample.

About this clone itself: Its antigen is not yet known. No much larger clone is present one base from it, and per-base qualities are unavailable.

Healthy HIV-negative adults with no recently reported acute infections or vaccinations were included as donors. All donors were Caucasian adults living in Nashville, Tennessee, USA. CD4+ T cells were enriched through magnetic negative selection, after which naive cells were positively selected on CD45RA and the remaining negative fraction served as the memory subset. Blood was obtained by leukapheresis, after which PBMCs were separated by Ficoll-Histopaque density gradient centrifugation and cryopreserved in liquid nitrogen vapor phase. Purity and quantity of every magnetically sorted T cell population were checked by analytical flow cytometry. Genomic DNA was isolated from every sorted fraction and measured by UV absorbance on a Nanodrop 2000c.

The specimen sequenced was naive CD4+ T cells from PBMCs. This sample's cell subset or site label indicates: CD45RA+ positively selected. This clonotype originated in a man younger than 30 in good health. Some clones in this sample may be carry-over from other donors' samples. The chain is made from TRBV4-2 and TRBJ2-5; no D gene is confidently identified. For the CDR3, the sequence is CASSQLAEETQYF. The DNA is TGTGCCAGCAGCCAACTGGCAGAAGAGACCCAGTACTTC.